The sequence of this T cell receptor beta chain was determined in a study of T cells expressing NK-cell markers. Study overall: In sorted CD3+CD56+NKG2C+, CD3+CD56+NKG2C- and CD3+CD56-NKG2C+ T cells, TCR beta repertoires were obtained.

No DNA is given; TCRdb re-called the 5' RACE reads and lists each CDR3 protein once. This sample contains a few hundred thousand distinct CDR3 sequences. About this clonotype itself: Its cognate antigen is unknown.

The CDR3 length is 14 residues. Germline V gene data show CDR1 as SQVTM and CDR2 as ANQGSEA. Overall study results and limits: The study did not resolve the HCMV specificity of expanded NKG2C+ T cell clones. The CD3+CD56-NKG2C+ fraction was also led by these clonotypes in a few donors.

The chain couples TRBV29-1 to TRBJ2-5; TCRdb lists TRBD2, though no DNA is available to test this call. The sequenced sample was blood T cells: a sorted CD56 or NKG2C T cell subset, CD4+ or CD8+ T cells, or bulk PBMC T cells (not recorded which). The sequence was obtained from a woman aged 50 to 60 in good health. CDR3 residues: CSVVVVAGVETQYF.